The sequence of this T cell receptor beta chain was determined in a study of blood T cell repertoires in COVID-19. As for the study in general: The samples span acute and convalescent COVID-19 from the United States, Italy and Spain.

The trim removed 4 bases at V and 0 bases at J, leaving 11 bases unmatched. CDR3 size: 17 residues. Germline V lookup: CDR1 LNHDA, CDR2 SQIVND (reference sequence). Method: immunoSEQ multiplex PCR; TCRdb's copy keeps in-frame clones and lacks some. The sample carries about 130,000 clones, over 75% recorded once. The genes are TRBV19 and TRBJ1-1, with 7 bases matching TRBD1. The TCR originated in a woman aged 80 or over with acute or convalescent COVID-19. The sample was peripheral blood. Here the CDR3 reads CASSTTGYVVMNTEAFF. In nucleotides, the CDR3 is TGTGCCAGTAGTACGACAGGGTACGTGGTGATGAACACTGAAGCTTTCTTT. Full variable domain (missing parts from reference TRBV19 and TRBJ1-1): DGGITQSPKYLFRKEGQNVTLSCEQNLNHDAMYWYRQDPGQGLRLIYYSQIVNDFQKGDIAEGYSVSREKKESFPLTVTSAQKNPTAFYLCASSTTGYVVMNTEAFFGQGTRLTVV.